This TCR beta chain was identified during a study of vaccination effects on CD4 cells after COVID-19. The germline gives CDR1 LNHDA, CDR2 SQIVND (reference sequence). V was trimmed by 4 bases and J by 8 bases, leaving 12 bases between them. The CDR3 has 14 amino acids. Comments on this clone: Its specificity is unknown.

Peptide-pool stimulation followed by sequencing identified expanded antigen-specific CD4+ clonotypes in the ViraFEST assay. Following 10 days of culture, CD4+ T cells were isolated. Assay used: immunoSEQ multiplex PCR; TCRdb lists only in-frame clones, some missing. The top ten clones hold roughly 2.7% of a sample with 50,000 to 75,000 clones, roughly four fifths of them seen once. This chain joins TRBV19 and TRBJ1-6; D possibly corresponds to TRBD1 (5 bases). The sample here was CD4+ T cells from PBMCs cultured with HCoV-229E spike peptides, taken before COVID-19 vaccination. The receptor's source is a human donor who received a COVID-19 vaccine. In DNA form, the CDR3 reads TGTGCCAGTAGTAACACTCCCAGGGATTCACCCCTCCACTTT. This translates into CASSNTPRDSPLHF.